This T cell receptor (beta chain) emerged from a study of cytomegalovirus exposure and HLA in healthy donors. Study observations and caveats: Rates of TCR association differed by HLA locus in a later analysis, with DRB1 highest and HLA-C lowest. The study flagged roughly 150 TCR beta chains as cytomegalovirus-associated. Reports described diagnosis of cytomegalovirus status by the classifier as highly specific and sensitive.

A note on this clone: The antigen remains unidentified.

CDR3 length: 11 residues. Germline values: CDR1 DFQATT, CDR2 SNEGSKA (reference sequence). V was pared by 6 bases and J by 5 bases, with 10 bases between. The PCR made use of 60 Vbeta and 13 Jbeta primers. Only in-frame clones appear in the TCRdb table, and some are missing; sequencing was by immunoSEQ multiplex PCR. Its table records 50,000 or so clones. The TCR was taken from a woman under 30 in good health and CMV-seronegative. The chain links TRBV20-1 to TRBJ1-2; D perhaps matches TRBD1 (6 bases). The sample consisted of PBMCs. The CDR3 sequence is CSAGTMYGYTF. CDR3 in DNA: TGCAGTGCCGGGACAATGTATGGCTACACCTTC.